This T cell receptor beta chain was captured by sequencing in a study of molecular identifiers for immune sequencing clone quantification (dated by TCRdb to the late 2010s). For the study in its entirety: In a replicate experiment, RNA from about 19,000 or 110,000 naive CD8 T cells was split into five aliquots, four of which were sequenced. CD8 T cells were used in a methods study to benchmark molecular-identifier clustering-based TCR repertoire sequencing (MIDCIRS) and TCR RNA copy counting.

Libraries of naive CD8 T cells were built from approximately 22,000 to 940,000 sorted cells, with 10%, 30% or 50% of the purified RNA used. Naive CD8 T cells, defined as CD8+CD4-CCR7+CD45RA+, were FACS-sorted into RLT Plus buffer on a BD FACSAria II. To test detection sensitivity, Jurkat RNA equivalent to more than 9 TCR copies was spiked into samples of about 19,000-1,000,000 naive CD8 T cells. CD8 T cells were enriched with RosetteSep CD8+ T Cell Enrichment Cocktail and Ficoll-Paque, followed by ACK red cell lysis. This clonotype was picked up a small number of times. The target of this receptor is not known. It has no much larger one-base neighbor in the sample; base qualities were not kept. From the cysteine through the phenylalanine, the CDR3 covers 14 amino acids. Only the CDR3 portion is preserved as DNA: 42 bases, with reading frame beginning at the first base. The germline V gene provides CDR1 MGHDK and CDR2 SYGVNS. Trimming leaves V shorter by 4 bases and J shorter by 4 bases, with the junction holding 5 bases beyond the gene matches.

What the research found in general, with its limitations: Modeling estimated about three recovered TCR RNA copies per cell, compared with about 10 by digital PCR, which implies roughly 27% capture efficiency. When barcode sub-clustering was not used, chimeric consensus sequences inflated TCR diversity, with chimeras reaching as high as 47%. Highly expanded clone sizes could be underestimated if identical TCR molecules share a barcode. Naive libraries contained spiked-in Jurkat TCR RNA (more than nine copies' worth), which is not part of the donor repertoire. Even against a background of 750,000 to 1,000,000 naive CD8 T cells, spiked-in Jurkat TCR RNA amounting to a single cell's worth was reported to be detectable. In CMV-specific effector cells, clones with more than 20 RNA copies accounted for over 97% of molecules, whereas in naive cells such clones accounted for under 1%.

Library preparation employed PCR. The instrument was a NextSeq 500. Bulk TCR libraries were prepared as previously described, using TCR primers listed in Table S5. Total RNA was purified with the Qiagen AllPrep DNA/RNA kit. Before analysis, reads from multiple sequencing runs of one library were combined. In the authors' own workflow: Reads were retained only if an exact TCR constant sequence was present, and the retained reads were trimmed to 150 nt and grouped according to their 12-nt molecular barcodes. Reads inside each barcode group were sub-clustered using a 15% Levenshtein threshold, and a quality-weighted consensus sequence was constructed for each RNA molecule. Non-functional sequences were filtered out, along with any lower-count sequence sitting one edit away from another sequence. Based on a fit of two negative binomial distributions, barcode sub-clusters having less than 20% of the maximum read count were discarded. TCRdb reprocessed the public reads (quality trimming at Q25 with fastp, clone calling with MiXCR) and kept in-frame beta chains. CDR3 protein sequences are deduplicated, and each keeps its most common genes and DNA. TCRdb, not the original authors, processed these V and J calls. For this sample the table gives over 300,000 distinct CDR3 sequences, of which roughly a quarter were detected only once. Together, the top ten hold around 0.74% of the sample.

This receptor was identified in a human donor in good health. Some libraries in this study had Jurkat cell RNA spiked in. The chain is encoded by TRBV25-1 joined to TRBJ2-5; TRBD1 matches 8 bases in the middle. Sequenced sample: naive CD8+ T cells from blood, with Jurkat cell RNA spiked in. This specimen's cell subset or site label, interpreted: FACS-sorted CD8+CD4-CCR7+CD45RA+ naive T cells. The nucleotide sequence reads as follows: TGTGCCAGCAGTGGATGGACAGGGATAGAGACCCAGTACTTC. Its protein reads: CASSGWTGIETQYF. Joined to the reference TRBV25-1 and TRBJ2-5 proteins, this CDR3 gives the full variable domain: EADIYQTPRYLVIGTGKKITLECSQTMGHDKMYWYQQDPGMELHLIHYSYGVNSTEKGDLSSESTVSRIRTEHFPLTLESARPSHTSQYLCASSGWTGIETQYFGPGTRLLVL.